This T cell receptor beta chain is drawn from a study of cytomegalovirus exposure and HLA in healthy donors. Primers included in the PCR were 60 Vbeta and 13 Jbeta primers. Only in-frame clones appear in the TCRdb table, and some are missing; sequencing was by immunoSEQ multiplex PCR. The repertoire holds nearly 200,000 clones, with about 89% as singletons. This CDR3 has 15 amino acids. Trimming cost V 0 bases and J 4 bases, with 10 bases left between them. Germline assignment: CDR1 MGHRA and CDR2 YSYEKL. This chain connects TRBV4-1 to TRBJ1-3, with a possible D match to TRBD1 (6 bases). Material for sequencing was PBMCs. This sequence originates from a man under 40 in good health and CMV-seronegative. CDR3 DNA: TGCGCCAGCAGCCAAGATGCAGGGGCCGGAAACACCATATATTTT. Amino acids: CASSQDAGAGNTIYF.